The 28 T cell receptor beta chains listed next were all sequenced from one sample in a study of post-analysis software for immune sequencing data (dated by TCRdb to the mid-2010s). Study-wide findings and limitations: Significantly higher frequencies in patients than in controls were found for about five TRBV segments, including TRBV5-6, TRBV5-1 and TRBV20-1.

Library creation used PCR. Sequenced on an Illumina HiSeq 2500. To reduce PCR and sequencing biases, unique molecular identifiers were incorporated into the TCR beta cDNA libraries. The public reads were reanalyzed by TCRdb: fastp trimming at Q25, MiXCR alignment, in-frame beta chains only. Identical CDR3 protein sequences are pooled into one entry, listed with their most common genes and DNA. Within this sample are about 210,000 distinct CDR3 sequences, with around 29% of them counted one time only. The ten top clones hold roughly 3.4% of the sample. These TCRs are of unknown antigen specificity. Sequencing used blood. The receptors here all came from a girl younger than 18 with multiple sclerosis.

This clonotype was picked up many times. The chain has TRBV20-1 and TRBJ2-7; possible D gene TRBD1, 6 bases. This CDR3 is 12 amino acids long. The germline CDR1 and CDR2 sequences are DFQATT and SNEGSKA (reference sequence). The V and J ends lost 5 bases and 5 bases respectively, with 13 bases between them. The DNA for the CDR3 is TGCAGTGCTGATACAGGGTCCCACGAGCAGTACTTC. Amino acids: CSADTGSHEQYF.

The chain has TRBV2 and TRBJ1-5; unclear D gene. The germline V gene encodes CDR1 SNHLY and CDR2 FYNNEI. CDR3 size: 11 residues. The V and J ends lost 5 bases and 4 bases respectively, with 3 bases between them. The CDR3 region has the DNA TGTGCCAGCAGTAATAATCAGCCCCAGCATTTT. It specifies CASSNNQPQHF.

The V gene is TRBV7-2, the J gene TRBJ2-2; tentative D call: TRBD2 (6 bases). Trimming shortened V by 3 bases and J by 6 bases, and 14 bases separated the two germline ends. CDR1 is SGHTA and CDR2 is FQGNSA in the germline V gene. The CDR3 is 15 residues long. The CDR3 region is CASSFGGASAGELFF. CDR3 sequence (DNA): TGTGCCAGCAGCTTCGGAGGGGCGAGTGCCGGGGAGCTGTTTTTT.

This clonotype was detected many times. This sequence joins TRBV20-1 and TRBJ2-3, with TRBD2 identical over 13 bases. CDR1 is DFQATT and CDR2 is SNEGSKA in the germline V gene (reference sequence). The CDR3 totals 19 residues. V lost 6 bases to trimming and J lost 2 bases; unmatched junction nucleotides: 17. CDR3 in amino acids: CSAPPGGTSGETLTDTQYF. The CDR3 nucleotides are TGCAGTGCCCCCCCTGGGGGGACTAGCGGGGAAACGCTCACAGATACGCAGTATTTT.

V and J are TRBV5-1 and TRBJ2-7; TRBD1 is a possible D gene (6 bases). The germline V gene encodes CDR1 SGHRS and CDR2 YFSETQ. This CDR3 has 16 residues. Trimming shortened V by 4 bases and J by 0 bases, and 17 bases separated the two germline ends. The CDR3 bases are TGCGCCAGCAGCCAACACCCACAGGGAAACTCCTACGAGCAGTACTTC. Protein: CASSQHPQGNSYEQYF.

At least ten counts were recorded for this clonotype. CDR3: CASSLRLQETQYF. The CDR3 DNA follows: TGTGCCAGCAGCTTACGCCTTCAAGAGACCCAGTACTTC. The rearrangement joins TRBV5-5 to TRBJ2-5; D is unresolved. Germline-derived CDR1 and CDR2 are SGHKS and YYEKEE (reference sequence). The ends were cut back, 2 bases at V and 2 bases at J, with 7 bases in the middle. CDR3 size: 13 residues.

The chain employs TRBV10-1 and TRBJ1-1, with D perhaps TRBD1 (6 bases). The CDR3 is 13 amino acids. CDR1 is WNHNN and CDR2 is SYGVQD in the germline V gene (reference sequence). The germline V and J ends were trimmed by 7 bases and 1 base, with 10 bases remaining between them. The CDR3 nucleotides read TGCGCCAGCATTGGACAGACGAACACTGAAGCTTTCTTT. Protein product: CASIGQTNTEAFF.

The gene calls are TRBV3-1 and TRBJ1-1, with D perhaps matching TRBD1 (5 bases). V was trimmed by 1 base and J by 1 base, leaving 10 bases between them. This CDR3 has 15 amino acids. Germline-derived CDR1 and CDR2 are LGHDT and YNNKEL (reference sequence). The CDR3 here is CASSQGPTGNTEAFF. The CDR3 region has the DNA TGTGCCAGCAGCCAAGGGCCTACAGGGAACACTGAAGCTTTCTTT.

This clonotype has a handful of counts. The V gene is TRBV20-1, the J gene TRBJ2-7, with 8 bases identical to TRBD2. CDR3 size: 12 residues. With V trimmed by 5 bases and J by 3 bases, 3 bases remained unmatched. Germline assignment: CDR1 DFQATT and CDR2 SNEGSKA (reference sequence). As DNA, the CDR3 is TGCAGTGCTTGGACTAGCATCTACGAGCAGTACTTC. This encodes CSAWTSIYEQYF.

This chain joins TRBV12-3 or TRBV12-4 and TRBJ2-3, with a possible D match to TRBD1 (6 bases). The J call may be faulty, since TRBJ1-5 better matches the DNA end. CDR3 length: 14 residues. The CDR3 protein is CASSYDRSTDTQHF. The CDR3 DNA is TGTGCCAGCAGTTACGACAGGTCGACAGATACGCAGCATTTT.

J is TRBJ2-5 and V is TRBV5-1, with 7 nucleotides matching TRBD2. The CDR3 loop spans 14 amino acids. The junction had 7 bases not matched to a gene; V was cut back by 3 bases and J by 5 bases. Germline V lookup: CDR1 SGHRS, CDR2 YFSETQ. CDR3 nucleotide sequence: TGCGCCAGCAGCTCGGCCCGGGGGGACGAGACCCAGTACTTC. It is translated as CASSSARGDETQYF.

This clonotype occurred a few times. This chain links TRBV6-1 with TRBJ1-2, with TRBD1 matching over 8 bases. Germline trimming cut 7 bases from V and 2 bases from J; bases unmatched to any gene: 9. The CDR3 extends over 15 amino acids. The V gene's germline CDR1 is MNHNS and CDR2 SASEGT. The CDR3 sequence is CASIERGQENYGYTF. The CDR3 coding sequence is TGTGCCAGCATCGAGAGGGGACAGGAGAACTATGGCTACACCTTC.

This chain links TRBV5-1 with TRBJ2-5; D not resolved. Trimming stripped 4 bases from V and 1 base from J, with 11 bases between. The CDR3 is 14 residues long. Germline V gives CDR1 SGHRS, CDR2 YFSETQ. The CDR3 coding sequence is TGCGCCAGCAGCAAGGAACCCTTCCAAGAGACCCAGTACTTC. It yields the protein CASSKEPFQETQYF.

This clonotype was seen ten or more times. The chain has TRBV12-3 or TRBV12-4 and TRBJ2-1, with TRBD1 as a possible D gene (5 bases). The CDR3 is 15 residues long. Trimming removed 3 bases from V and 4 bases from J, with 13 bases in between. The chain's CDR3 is CASSFGHRLYNEQFF. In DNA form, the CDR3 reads TGTGCCAGCAGTTTTGGACACAGACTTTACAATGAGCAGTTCTTC.

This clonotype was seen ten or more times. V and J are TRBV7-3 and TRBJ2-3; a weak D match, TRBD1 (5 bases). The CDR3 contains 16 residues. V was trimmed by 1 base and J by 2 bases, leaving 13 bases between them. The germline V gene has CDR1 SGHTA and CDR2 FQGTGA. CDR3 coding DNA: TGTGCCAGCAGCTTAAGCGGACACCCCGTCACAGATACGCAGTATTTT. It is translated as CASSLSGHPVTDTQYF.

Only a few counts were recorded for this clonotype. Written as DNA, the CDR3 is TGTGCCAGCAGCTTTATAGCGGAGGAGACCCAGTACTTC. It encodes CASSFIAEETQYF. The chain carries TRBV11-2 and TRBJ2-5; TRBD2 is a possible D gene (6 bases). V was pared by 3 bases and J by 5 bases, with 10 bases between. The germline gives CDR1 SGHAT, CDR2 FQNNGV. The CDR3 covers 13 residues.

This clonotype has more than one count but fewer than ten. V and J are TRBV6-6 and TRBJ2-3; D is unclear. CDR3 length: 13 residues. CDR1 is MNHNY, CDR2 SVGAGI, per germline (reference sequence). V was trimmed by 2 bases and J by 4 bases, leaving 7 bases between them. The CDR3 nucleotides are TGTGCCAGCAGTTACAAGATCTCAGATACGCAGTATTTT. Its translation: CASSYKISDTQYF.

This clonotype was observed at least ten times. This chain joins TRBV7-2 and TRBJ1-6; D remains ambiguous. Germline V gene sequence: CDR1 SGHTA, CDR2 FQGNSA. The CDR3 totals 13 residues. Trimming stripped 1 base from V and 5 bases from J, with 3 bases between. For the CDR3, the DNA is TGTGCCAGCAGCTTAGTGAATAATTCACCCCTCCACTTT. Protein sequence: CASSLVNNSPLHF. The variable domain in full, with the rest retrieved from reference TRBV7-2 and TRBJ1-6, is GAGVSQSPSNKVTEKGKDVELRCDPISGHTALYWYRQSLGQGLEFLIYFQGNSAPDKSGLPSDRFSAERTGGSVSTLTIQRTQQEDSAVYLCASSLVNNSPLHFGNGTRLTVT.

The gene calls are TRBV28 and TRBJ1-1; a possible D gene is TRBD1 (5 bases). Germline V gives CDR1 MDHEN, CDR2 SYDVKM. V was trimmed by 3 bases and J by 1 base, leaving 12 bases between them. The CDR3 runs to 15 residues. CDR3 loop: CASSLVRGRNTEAFF. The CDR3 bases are TGTGCCAGCAGTTTGGTTAGGGGCAGGAACACTGAAGCTTTCTTT.

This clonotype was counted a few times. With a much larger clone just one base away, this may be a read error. The CDR3 region has the DNA TGTGCCAGCAGCCTCAGCGCAGGGATCGCGGATACGCAGTATTTT. Protein sequence: CASSLSAGIADTQYF. J is TRBJ2-3 and V is TRBV4-2, with D tentatively TRBD1 (5 bases). The CDR3 loop spans 15 amino acids. Trimming pared 4 bases from V and 6 bases from J, leaving 17 bases between. Germline loops: CDR1 LGHNA, CDR2 YNFKEQ.

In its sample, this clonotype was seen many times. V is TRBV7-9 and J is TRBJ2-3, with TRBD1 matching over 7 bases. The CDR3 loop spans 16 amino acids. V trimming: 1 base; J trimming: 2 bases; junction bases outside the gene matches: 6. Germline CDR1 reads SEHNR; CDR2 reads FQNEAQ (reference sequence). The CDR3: CASSLVGQTFTDTQYF. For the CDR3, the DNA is TGTGCCAGCAGCTTAGTGGGACAGACATTCACAGATACGCAGTATTTT.

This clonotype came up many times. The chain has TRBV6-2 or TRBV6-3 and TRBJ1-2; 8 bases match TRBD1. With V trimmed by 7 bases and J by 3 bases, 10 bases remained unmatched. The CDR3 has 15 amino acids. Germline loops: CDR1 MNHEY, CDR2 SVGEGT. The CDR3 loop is CASTMHGTGDYGYTF. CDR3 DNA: TGTGCCAGCACCATGCATGGGACAGGCGACTATGGCTACACCTTC.

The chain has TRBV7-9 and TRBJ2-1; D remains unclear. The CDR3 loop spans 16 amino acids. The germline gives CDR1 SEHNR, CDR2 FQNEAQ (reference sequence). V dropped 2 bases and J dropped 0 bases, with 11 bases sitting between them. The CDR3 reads CASSLRGMSSYNEQFF. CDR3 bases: TGTGCCAGCAGCTTAAGAGGTATGAGCTCCTACAATGAGCAGTTCTTC.

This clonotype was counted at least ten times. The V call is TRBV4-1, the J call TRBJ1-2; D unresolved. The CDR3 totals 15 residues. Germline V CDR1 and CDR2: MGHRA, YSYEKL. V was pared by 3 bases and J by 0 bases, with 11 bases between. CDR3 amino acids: CASSHVDTPNYGYTF. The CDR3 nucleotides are TGCGCCAGCAGCCACGTCGACACCCCTAACTATGGCTACACCTTC.

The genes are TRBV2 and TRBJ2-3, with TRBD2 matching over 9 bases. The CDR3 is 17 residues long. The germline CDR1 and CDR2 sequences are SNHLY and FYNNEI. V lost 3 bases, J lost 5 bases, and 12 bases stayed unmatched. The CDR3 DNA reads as TGTGCCAGCAGTGATTTGAGCCCTAGCGGGGTTGGAGATACGCAGTATTTT. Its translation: CASSDLSPSGVGDTQYF.

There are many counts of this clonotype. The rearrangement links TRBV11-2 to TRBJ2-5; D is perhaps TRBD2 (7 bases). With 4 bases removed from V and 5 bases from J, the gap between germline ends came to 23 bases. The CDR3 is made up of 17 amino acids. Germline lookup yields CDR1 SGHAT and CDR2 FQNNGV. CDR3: CASSSQGAGAPGETQYF. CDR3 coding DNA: TGTGCCAGCAGCTCCCAAGGCGCGGGGGCCCCAGGGGAGACCCAGTACTTC.

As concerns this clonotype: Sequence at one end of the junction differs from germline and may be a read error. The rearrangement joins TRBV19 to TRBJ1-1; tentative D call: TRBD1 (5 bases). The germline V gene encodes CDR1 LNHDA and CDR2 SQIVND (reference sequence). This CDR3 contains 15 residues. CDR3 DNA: TGTGTCAGTAGTCCCCTCGGGGAGGGGAGCACTGAAGCTTTCTTT. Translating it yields CVSSPLGEGSTEAFF.

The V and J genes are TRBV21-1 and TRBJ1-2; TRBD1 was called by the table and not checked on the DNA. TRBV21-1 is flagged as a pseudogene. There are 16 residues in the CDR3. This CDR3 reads CGSSKISPGEAWGYTF. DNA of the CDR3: TGTGGCAGCAGCAAAATCTCCCCAGGGGAAGCGTGGGGCTACACCTTC.